The 6 T cell receptor beta chains below were found in one sample sequenced in a study of T cell clonality in common variable immunodeficiency. Sequenced by immunoSEQ multiplex PCR; TCRdb stores in-frame clones only, minus some. The table lists 55,000 or so clones, with no singletons. Sequenced: peripheral blood mononuclear cells. These receptors were collected from a person between 18 and 75 years old in good health.

This clone showed up many times. Read sequence stops 3 residues before the CDR3 end, and the germline J gene provides the missing end. The gene calls are TRBV7-2 and TRBJ2-3; TRBD2 aligns across 9 bases. There are 15 residues in the CDR3. With V trimmed by 5 bases and J by 4 bases, 7 bases remained unmatched. The V gene's germline CDR1 is SGHTA and CDR2 FQGNSA. CDR3 in amino acids: CASSPGTSSADTQYF. The sequenced part of the CDR3 DNA is TGTGCCAGCAGCCCAGGGACTAGCAGCGCAGATACG.

This clone was detected a few times. The CDR3 end falls 3 residues outside the read, so it is completed with the germline J gene. The chain carries TRBV19 and TRBJ2-4; the D gene is possibly TRBD1 (5 bases). This CDR3 is built from 13 residues. The V gene's germline CDR1 is LNHDA and CDR2 SQIVND (reference sequence). CDR3 loop: CASRRQGEYGQYF. The sequenced CDR3 bases are TGTGCCAGTAGGAGGCAGGGCGAGTATGGT.

This clone was detected ten times or more. The CDR3 end lies 3 residues beyond the end of the read and is filled in from the germline J gene. This chain uses TRBV20-1 with TRBJ2-1; a possible D gene is TRBD2 (7 bases). V shed 6 bases and J shed 8 bases, with 23 bases lying between them. Germline CDR1 is DFQATT and CDR2 is SNEGSKA (reference sequence). There are 15 residues in the CDR3. The sequenced CDR3 bases are TGCAGTGCCCGTAGGGGGGGGGCCAGCCTTGATGAG. Its protein is CSARRGGASLDE. The whole CDR3 is CSARRGGASLDEQFF.

In this sample, this clone turned up many times. Read coverage stops 3 residues before the CDR3 terminus; the germline J gene supplies the remainder. V and J are TRBV5-1 and TRBJ2-5; a weak D match, TRBD2 (6 bases). The CDR3 covers 13 residues. CDR1 is SGHRS, CDR2 YFSETQ, per germline. V was shortened by 6 bases and J by 5 bases, with 14 bases between the two germline ends. The CDR3 sequence is CASTLTRSETQYF. The DNA read from the CDR3 is TGCGCCAGCACCCTGACTAGGTCGGAGACC.

This clone was seen many times. The read ends 3 residues early relative to the CDR3; the germline J gene fills the gap. J is TRBJ1-2 and V is TRBV4-1, with D possibly matching TRBD1 (5 bases). Germline CDR1 is MGHRA and CDR2 is YSYEKL. The CDR3 runs 16 residues. The covered CDR3 bases are TGCGCCAGCAGCCAAGATCTACCGCGGGGCACCCTCGGC. Protein product: CASSQDLPRGTLG. The CDR3 as a whole reads CASSQDLPRGTLGYTF.

This clone was found many times. The read gets to within 3 residues of the CDR3 end, and the germline J gene fills in the rest. The rearrangement links TRBV4-2 to TRBJ2-7, with a tentative D call TRBD2 (5 bases). Germline V gene lookup returns CDR1 LGHNA and CDR2 YNFKEQ. The CDR3 spans 14 residues. V lost 1 base to trimming and J lost 0 bases, with 7 bases between them. The CDR3 bases that were read are TGTGCCAGCAGCCAAGGAGGACTCTCCTACGAG. It specifies CASSQGGLSYE. The whole CDR3 sequence reads CASSQGGLSYEQYF.